This TCR beta chain is drawn from a study of technical replicates of blood from a few donors (dated by TCRdb to about 2017). From a lookup of the germline V gene (reference sequence), CDR1 and CDR2 are MNHEY and SMNVEV. Between the V and J ends, shortened by 3 bases and 0 bases respectively, the junction contains 15 bases. The CDR3 goes from the cysteine to the phenylalanine over 17 residues. The entry retains the CDR3 DNA only, 51 bases that are in frame from base 1. Libraries came from the immunoSEQ multiplex PCR assay. This is the immuneACCESS table as TCRdb keeps it, with only in-frame sequences that have V and J called. A part of the clones is gone; compared with another copy, unresolved V genes explain less than half, and the rest is unexplained. The sample includes 95,000 or so clones, with 95% observed a single time. The top ten clonotypes cover 0.34% of the sample. With respect to this clone: What this receptor recognizes is not known. The sample holds no much larger clone one base away, and base qualities are not on file.

The source of this sequence is a human donor in good health. The source material was T cells isolated from PBMCs. The chain couples TRBV27 to TRBJ1-3; a tentative D call is TRBD1 (6 bases match). CDR3 region: CASSFSSTGSSGNTIYF. At the DNA level, the sequence is TGTGCCAGCAGTTTTTCTTCTACAGGGAGCTCTGGAAACACCATATATTTT.